These 16 T cell receptor beta chains share one sample of origin, sequenced in a study of cytotoxic CD8 clonotypes in ibrutinib-treated CLL. Clones were read by immunoSEQ multiplex PCR, and TCRdb kept only the in-frame ones, dropping some. The table includes approximately 130,000 clones, under 90% detected once. The material sequenced was PBMCs, taken after 24 months of ibrutinib treatment. The receptors shown here come from a human donor with chronic lymphocytic leukemia.

The rearrangement joins TRBV18 to TRBJ1-3; D is unclear. Germline CDR1 and CDR2: KGHSH and LQKENI. The CDR3 is made up of 15 amino acids. The V gene lost 0 bases and the J gene lost 3 bases, with 9 bases spanning the gap. The CDR3 protein is CASSPPIRVGNTIYF. The CDR3 nucleotides are TGTGCCAGCTCACCACCGATTAGAGTTGGAAACACCATATATTTT.

The rearrangement uses TRBV18 and TRBJ2-7; 9 nucleotides agree with TRBD2. Germline values: CDR1 KGHSH, CDR2 LQKENI. The junction had 5 bases not matched to a gene; V was cut back by 2 bases and J by 0 bases. The CDR3 covers 16 residues. The CDR3 DNA reads as TGTGCCAGCTCACCATTGCCGCGGGGGGGCTCCTACGAGCAGTACTTC. This sequence encodes CASSPLPRGGSYEQYF.

V and J are TRBV4-1 and TRBJ1-2; D is unclear. Germline values: CDR1 MGHRA, CDR2 YSYEKL. Trimming took off 0 bases at V and 2 bases at J, with 4 bases between the two ends. This CDR3 contains 13 residues. The CDR3 reads CASSQDPNYGYTF. DNA of the CDR3: TGCGCCAGCAGCCAAGATCCGAACTATGGCTACACCTTC.

This clone came up a few times. The V call is TRBV28, the J call TRBJ2-7, with D hard to call. Germline V gives CDR1 MDHEN, CDR2 SYDVKM. The CDR3 covers 12 residues. V lost 8 bases and J 1 base, leaving 9 bases between the germline ends. Here the CDR3 reads CASAAPSYEQYF. CDR3 bases: TGTGCCAGCGCTGCCCCATCCTACGAGCAGTACTTC.

This clone was observed a single time. This rearrangement joins TRBV5-1 to TRBJ1-6; 7 nucleotides line up with TRBD1. The V and J ends lost 4 bases and 8 bases, in that order; junction bases with no gene match: 6. The CDR3 covers 14 residues. Germline V CDR1 and CDR2: SGHRS, YFSETQ. As DNA, the CDR3 is TGCGCCAGCAGCATGACAGGGTTTGATTCACCCCTCCACTTT. Amino acids: CASSMTGFDSPLHF.

V is TRBV18 and J is TRBJ2-5; TRBD1 might be the D (5 bases). The germline gives CDR1 KGHSH, CDR2 LQKENI. This CDR3 is 13 amino acids long. V was shortened by 0 bases and J by 3 bases, with 5 bases between the two germline ends. Here the CDR3 reads CASSPPTEETQYF. The CDR3 region has the DNA TGTGCCAGCTCACCACCGACAGAAGAGACCCAGTACTTC.

The chain has TRBV7-9 and TRBJ2-2, with 9 bases fitting TRBD1. Germline assignment: CDR1 SEHNR and CDR2 FQNEAQ (reference sequence). The CDR3 sequence is 16 residues long. Trimming at V came to 6 bases and at J to 6 bases, leaving 11 bases not matched to a gene. Here the CDR3 reads CASSLRIRDRAGELFF. For the CDR3, the DNA is TGTGCCAGCAGTCTAAGAATCCGGGACAGGGCCGGGGAGCTGTTTTTT.

This chain joins TRBV1 and TRBJ2-3; the D call TRBD2 from the table was never checked on the DNA. TRBV1 is a recognized pseudogene. The CDR3 sequence is 16 residues long. The CDR3 DNA reads as TGCACCAGCAGCCAAGATCGAACGGGGGGCACAGATACGCAGTATTTT. It codes for CTSSQDRTGGTDTQYF.

This clone occurred once. V and J are TRBV4-3 and TRBJ2-1; D is tentatively TRBD1 or TRBD2 (5 bases each). The CDR3 spans 15 residues. Trimming cost V 6 bases and J 8 bases, with 20 bases left between them. From germline, CDR1 is LGHNA and CDR2 YSLEER. The CDR3 DNA is TGCGCCAGCAGTAGGGACCGCGCCTCTGGGGATGAGCAGTTCTTC. Its translation is CASSRDRASGDEQFF.

Comment on this clone: With a much larger clone just one base away, this may be a read error. V usage is TRBV7-9 and J usage is TRBJ2-2; D remains unclear. Germline lookup yields CDR1 SEHNR and CDR2 FQNEAQ (reference sequence). Trimming cost V 0 bases and J 4 bases, with 3 bases left between them. This CDR3 is built from 13 residues. CDR3 sequence: CASSLALTGELFF. The CDR3 nucleotides read TGTGCCAGCAGCTTAGCCCTCACCGGGGAGCTGTTTTTT.

This chain links TRBV6-5 with TRBJ2-1; the match to TRBD2 covers 7 bases. The V gene end was trimmed by 4 bases and the J gene end by 12 bases; junction bases not matched to a gene: 6. In germline, CDR1 is MNHEY, CDR2 SVGAGI. This CDR3 comprises 12 residues. The CDR3 loop is CASSFREVGQFF. The CDR3 DNA is TGTGCCAGCAGTTTTCGGGAGGTGGGGCAGTTCTTC.

The V call is TRBV6-5, the J call TRBJ2-3; 8 nucleotides match TRBD2. The CDR3 spans 14 residues. The germline V gene encodes CDR1 MNHEY and CDR2 SVGAGI. V lost 4 bases to trimming and J lost 5 bases; unmatched junction nucleotides: 5. CDR3 residues: CASSSTAGGDTQYF. The CDR3 region has the DNA TGTGCCAGCAGTTCCACGGCGGGGGGAGATACGCAGTATTTT.

The V gene is TRBV13, the J gene TRBJ2-1, with 16 bases lining up with TRBD2. Germline CDR1 and CDR2: PRHDT and FYEKMQ (reference sequence). J lost 4 bases, V lost 5 bases, and 5 bases had no gene match. This CDR3 is 17 amino acids long. CDR3 nucleotides: TGTGCCAGCAGCCCGGGACTAGCGGGGGGGAATTACAATGAGCAGTTCTTC. Its protein product is CASSPGLAGGNYNEQFF.

This clone was counted a single time. The chain employs TRBV6-1 and TRBJ1-1; D remains ambiguous. Germline V gene sequence: CDR1 MNHNS, CDR2 SASEGT. V lost 0 bases and J 11 bases, leaving 13 bases between the germline ends. This CDR3 region has 13 residues. CDR3 loop: CASSEALGYRAFF. CDR3 nucleotide sequence: TGTGCCAGCAGTGAAGCCCTAGGATATCGGGCTTTCTTT.

This chain links TRBV7-2 with TRBJ1-5; TRBD1 matches 7 bases. After removal of 5 bases from V and 2 bases from J, the junction contained 6 bases not matched to a gene. Germline loops: CDR1 SGHTA, CDR2 FQGNSA. The CDR3 length is 15 residues. The CDR3: CASSVGGWGNQPQHF. The CDR3 coding sequence is TGTGCCAGCAGCGTAGGGGGCTGGGGCAATCAGCCCCAGCATTTT. Full variable domain (remainder filled in from reference TRBV7-2 and TRBJ1-5): GAGVSQSPSNKVTEKGKDVELRCDPISGHTALYWYRQSLGQGLEFLIYFQGNSAPDKSGLPSDRFSAERTGGSVSTLTIQRTQQEDSAVYLCASSVGGWGNQPQHFGDGTRLSIL.

The chain combines TRBV5-4 with TRBJ2-7, with 14 bases that match TRBD2. Losses at the gene ends were 3 bases for V and 6 bases for J; bases not matched to a gene: 5. The germline V gene encodes CDR1 SGHNT and CDR2 YYREEE (reference sequence). CDR3 length: 15 residues. The CDR3 here is CASSSGTSGGGEQYF. The CDR3 DNA reads as TGTGCCAGCAGCTCCGGGACTAGCGGGGGTGGCGAGCAGTACTTC.